This T cell receptor beta chain comes out of a study of early T cells in non-severe SARS-CoV-2 infection. This clonotype occurred a few times. Its matching antigen is unknown. Broader study findings: Sequences matched to VDJdb favored anti-spike CD8 responses, while private and CD4 specificities were missed.

This CDR3 spans 16 amino acids. CDR1 and CDR2 (germline): SEHNR, FQNEAQ (reference sequence). With 5 bases removed from V and 1 base from J, the gap between germline ends came to 18 bases. Each CDR3 protein is one row after TCRdb ran MiXCR on the 5' RACE reads. The sample lists about 67,000 distinct CDR3 sequences, around 10% occurring once. This sequence was found in an adult who was a healthcare worker with PCR-confirmed SARS-CoV-2 infection or an uninfected control (not recorded which). The chain is built from TRBV7-9 and TRBJ2-7; D possibly uses TRBD1 or TRBD2 (5 bases each). The source material was whole blood. CDR3 nucleotide sequence: TGTGCCAGCAGCGCGACTCCCGGGACGGCTTCCTACGAGCAGTACTTC. Translating gives CASSATPGTASYEQYF.